These T cell receptor beta chains were read from a single sample in a study of blood T cell repertoires in COVID-19. Data came from immunoSEQ multiplex PCR; TCRdb stores just in-frame clones and leaves some out. The data show about 34,000 clones, roughly 78% seen once. Sample: peripheral blood. The receptor set was obtained from a woman between 65 and 79 years old with acute or convalescent COVID-19. Each CDR3 is given with its conserved first and last residue. Size is omitted from some rows. Given values are once, few, many or a class for expanded clones.

clone size: few
V gene: TRBV2
J gene: TRBJ1-4
CDR3 protein: CASSPGGMNFNEKLFF

clone size: .
V gene: TRBV4-2
J gene: TRBJ2-2
CDR3 protein: CASSGLAGGYGELFF

clone size: .
V gene: TRBV19
J gene: TRBJ1-6
CDR3 protein: CASSTGVNSPLHF

clone size: once
V gene: TRBV10-3
J gene: TRBJ2-5
CDR3 protein: CATGKPQETQYF

clone size: .
V gene: TRBV11-1
J gene: TRBJ2-1
CDR3 protein: CASSVRVSYNEQFF

clone size: .
V gene: TRBV12-3/TRBV12-4
J gene: TRBJ2-3
CDR3 protein: CASSDGRGDTQYF

clone size: .
V gene: TRBV24-1
J gene: TRBJ2-1
CDR3 protein: CATSDSAPGQGKNEQFF

clone size: .
V gene: TRBV19
J gene: TRBJ2-7
CDR3 protein: CASSIGGKGLDLYEQYF

clone size: once
V gene: TRBV5-1
J gene: TRBJ2-1
CDR3 protein: CASSLGDRASGVGKQFF

clone size: .
V gene: TRBV5-1
J gene: TRBJ2-7
CDR3 protein: CASSPTRLGDFEQYF

clone size: once
V gene: TRBV11-2
J gene: TRBJ2-3
CDR3 protein: CASTIGQGAPRYTDTQYF

clone size: few
V gene: TRBV6-1
J gene: TRBJ1-2
CDR3 protein: CASSAHHRTANYGYTF

clone size: .
V gene: TRBV25-1
J gene: TRBJ1-6
CDR3 protein: CASSLRQGNSPLHF

clone size: .
V gene: TRBV2
J gene: TRBJ2-1
CDR3 protein: CASDSRTTDNEQFF

clone size: few
V gene: TRBV12-3/TRBV12-4
J gene: TRBJ1-2
CDR3 protein: CASSLQGRKGYTF

clone size: .
V gene: TRBV29-1
J gene: TRBJ2-7
CDR3 protein: CSVRQGTPYEQYF

clone size: .
V gene: TRBV27
J gene: TRBJ2-7
CDR3 protein: CASSETGTGTYEQYF

clone size: .
V gene: TRBV7-9
J gene: TRBJ2-2
CDR3 protein: CASSFPLTGATGELFF

clone size: .
V gene: TRBV7-8
J gene: TRBJ1-2
CDR3 protein: CASSVQQGEGGYTF

clone size: .
V gene: TRBV19
J gene: TRBJ1-5
CDR3 protein: CASGRDNFLQPQHF

clone size: .
V gene: TRBV19
J gene: TRBJ2-7
CDR3 protein: CASSSGHFAYEQYF

clone size: .
V gene: TRBV29-1
J gene: TRBJ2-1
CDR3 protein: CSVYEAGLEKYNEQFF

clone size: .
V gene: TRBV5-1
J gene: TRBJ1-1
CDR3 protein: CASSFGMTGTTEAFF

clone size: once
V gene: TRBV28
J gene: TRBJ2-3
CDR3 protein: CASSLYPRARITDTQYF

clone size: .
V gene: TRBV5-8
J gene: TRBJ2-7
CDR3 protein: CASSFPGSYEQYF

clone size: .
V gene: TRBV7-8
J gene: TRBJ1-1
CDR3 protein: CASSSRQRNTEAFF

clone size: .
V gene: TRBV6-1
J gene: TRBJ1-5
CDR3 protein: CASSELDRAYSNQPQHF

clone size: .
V gene: TRBV5-6
J gene: TRBJ2-2
CDR3 protein: CASSLIAGADTGELFF

clone size: .
V gene: TRBV10-3
J gene: TRBJ2-3
CDR3 protein: CATVQTASTDTQYF

clone size: .
V gene: TRBV5-4
J gene: TRBJ1-2
CDR3 protein: CASSLEGGVGGYTF

clone size: .
V gene: TRBV11-2
J gene: TRBJ2-5
CDR3 protein: CASSIFPGQGGIGETQYF

clone size: .
V gene: TRBV19
J gene: TRBJ1-1
CDR3 protein: CASTSDLGDTEAFF

clone size: .
V gene: TRBV7-9
J gene: TRBJ1-1
CDR3 protein: CASSVLGANTEAFF

clone size: .
V gene: TRBV28
J gene: TRBJ2-7
CDR3 protein: CASSSRDRGTDEQYF

clone size: .
V gene: TRBV5-1
J gene: TRBJ2-2
CDR3 protein: CASSWTGGTGELFF

clone size: .
V gene: TRBV6-6
J gene: TRBJ2-7
CDR3 protein: CASSYSGTSGYEQYF

clone size: .
V gene: TRBV18
J gene: TRBJ2-7
CDR3 protein: CASSPGTSGSEQYF

clone size: .
V gene: TRBV15
J gene: TRBJ1-2
CDR3 protein: CATSRVYDVDSGYTF

clone size: .
V gene: TRBV28
J gene: TRBJ1-1
CDR3 protein: CASRPRQGNTEAFF

clone size: .
V gene: TRBV7-9
J gene: TRBJ1-4
CDR3 protein: CASSLTGGRSEKLFF

clone size: .
V gene: TRBV19
J gene: TRBJ1-1
CDR3 protein: CASSIVTGGHTEAFF

clone size: .
V gene: TRBV6-6
J gene: TRBJ2-7
CDR3 protein: CASSYTVAGRSSEQYF

clone size: .
V gene: TRBV28
J gene: TRBJ1-5
CDR3 protein: CASNSGGQPQHF

clone size: .
V gene: TRBV2
J gene: TRBJ1-5
CDR3 protein: CASSTGHGNQPQHF

clone size: .
V gene: TRBV5-1
J gene: TRBJ2-7
CDR3 protein: CASSLNEPGQGSEQYF

clone size: .
V gene: TRBV27
J gene: TRBJ2-3
CDR3 protein: CASSSFRVAGTDTQYF

clone size: .
V gene: TRBV19
J gene: TRBJ1-2
CDR3 protein: CASSTRKLLTGNYGYTF

clone size: few
V gene: TRBV6-6
J gene: TRBJ2-3
CDR3 protein: CASSYDRTDTQYF

clone size: .
V gene: TRBV29-1
J gene: TRBJ2-7
CDR3 protein: CSALRDYPYEQYF

clone size: once
V gene: TRBV25-1
J gene: TRBJ1-6
CDR3 protein: CASSVRDRAGSPLHF

clone size: .
V gene: TRBV4-1
J gene: TRBJ1-6
CDR3 protein: CASSRTGQALHF

clone size: .
V gene: TRBV6-1
J gene: TRBJ1-2
CDR3 protein: CASSERGGWGYTF

clone size: .
V gene: TRBV28
J gene: TRBJ2-7
CDR3 protein: CASSRGLAGGWEQYF

clone size: .
V gene: TRBV18
J gene: TRBJ1-4
CDR3 protein: CASSPDGAGEKLFF

clone size: .
V gene: TRBV19
J gene: TRBJ2-7
CDR3 protein: CASSISLAGFYEQYF